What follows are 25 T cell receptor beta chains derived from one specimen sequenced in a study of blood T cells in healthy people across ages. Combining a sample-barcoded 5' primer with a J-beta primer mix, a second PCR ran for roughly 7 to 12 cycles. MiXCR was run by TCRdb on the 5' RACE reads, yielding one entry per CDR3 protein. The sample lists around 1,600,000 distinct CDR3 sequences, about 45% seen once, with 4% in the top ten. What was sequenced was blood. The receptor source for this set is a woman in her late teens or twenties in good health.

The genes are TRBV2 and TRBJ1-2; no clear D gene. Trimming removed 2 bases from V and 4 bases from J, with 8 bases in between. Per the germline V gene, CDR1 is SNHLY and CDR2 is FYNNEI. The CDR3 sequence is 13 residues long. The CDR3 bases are TGTGCCAGCAGTGAAACCGTTTCCTATGGCTACACCTTC. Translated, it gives CASSETVSYGYTF.

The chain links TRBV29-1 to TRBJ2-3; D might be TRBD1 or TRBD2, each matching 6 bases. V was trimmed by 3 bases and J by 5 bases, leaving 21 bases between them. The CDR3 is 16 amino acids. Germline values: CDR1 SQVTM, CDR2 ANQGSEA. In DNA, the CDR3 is TGCAGCGTTGATTTCTGGCTGGGGGGCCATAAAGATACGCAGTATTTT. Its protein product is CSVDFWLGGHKDTQYF.

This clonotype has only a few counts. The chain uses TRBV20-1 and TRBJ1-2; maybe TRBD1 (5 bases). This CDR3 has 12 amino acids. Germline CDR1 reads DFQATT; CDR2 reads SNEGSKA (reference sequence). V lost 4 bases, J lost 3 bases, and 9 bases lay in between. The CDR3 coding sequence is TGCAGTGCTACGGACACGGACTATGGCTACACCTTC. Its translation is CSATDTDYGYTF.

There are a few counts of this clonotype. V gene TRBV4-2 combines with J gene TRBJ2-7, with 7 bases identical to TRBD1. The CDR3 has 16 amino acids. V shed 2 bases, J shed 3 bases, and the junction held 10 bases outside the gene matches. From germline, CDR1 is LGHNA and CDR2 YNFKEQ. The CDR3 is CASSQPQRGGVYEQYF. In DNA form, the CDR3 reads TGTGCCAGCAGCCAACCCCAGCGAGGGGGCGTCTACGAGCAGTACTTC.

CDR3 residues: CASSQGGRSSTDVEYF. CDR3 nucleotides: TGTGCCAGCAGCCAGGGCGGGCGCTCTAGCACAGATGTGGAGTATTTT. This chain joins TRBV12-3 or TRBV12-4 and TRBJ2-3; D possibly matches TRBD1 or TRBD2 (5 bases each). CDR3 length: 16 residues. Trimming shortened V by 6 bases and J by 13 bases, and 29 bases separated the two germline ends.

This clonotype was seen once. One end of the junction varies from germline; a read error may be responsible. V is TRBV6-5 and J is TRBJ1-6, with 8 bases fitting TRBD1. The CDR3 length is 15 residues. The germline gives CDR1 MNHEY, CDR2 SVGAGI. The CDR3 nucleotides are TGTGCTAGCAGTTACTCAAACAGGGGGGACTCACCCCTCCACTTT. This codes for CASSYSNRGDSPLHF.

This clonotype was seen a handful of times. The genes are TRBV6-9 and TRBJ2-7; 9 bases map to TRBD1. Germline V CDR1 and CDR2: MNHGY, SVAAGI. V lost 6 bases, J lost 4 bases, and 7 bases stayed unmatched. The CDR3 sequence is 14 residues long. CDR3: CASRAGQGSYEQYF. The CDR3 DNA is TGTGCCAGCAGAGCGGGACAGGGATCATACGAGCAGTACTTC.

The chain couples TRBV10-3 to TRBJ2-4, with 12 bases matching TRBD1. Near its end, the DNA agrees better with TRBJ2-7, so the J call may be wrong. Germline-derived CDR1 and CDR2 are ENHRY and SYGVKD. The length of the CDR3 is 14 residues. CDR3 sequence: CAIRAGQGAYEQYF. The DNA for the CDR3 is TGTGCCATCCGGGCGGGACAGGGGGCTTACGAGCAGTACTTC.

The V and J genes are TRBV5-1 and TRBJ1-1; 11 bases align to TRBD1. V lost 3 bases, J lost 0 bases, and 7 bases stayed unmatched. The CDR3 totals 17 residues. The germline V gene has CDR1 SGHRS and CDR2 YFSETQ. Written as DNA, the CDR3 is TGCGCCAGCAGCTACAGGACAGGGGGCAGAGTGAACACTGAAGCTTTCTTT. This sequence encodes CASSYRTGGRVNTEAFF.

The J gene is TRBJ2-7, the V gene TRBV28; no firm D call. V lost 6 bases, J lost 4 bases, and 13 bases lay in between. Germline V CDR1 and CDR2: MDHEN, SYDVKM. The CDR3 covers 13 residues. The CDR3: CASRPRHPYEQYF. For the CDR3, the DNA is TGTGCCAGCAGGCCGCGACATCCATACGAGCAGTACTTC.

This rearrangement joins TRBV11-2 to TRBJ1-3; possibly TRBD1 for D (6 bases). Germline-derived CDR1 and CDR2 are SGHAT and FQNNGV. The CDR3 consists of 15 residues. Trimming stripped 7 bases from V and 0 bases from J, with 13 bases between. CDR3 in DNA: TGTGCCAGCATGGACAGCACCTTCTCTGGAAACACCATATATTTT. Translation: CASMDSTFSGNTIYF.

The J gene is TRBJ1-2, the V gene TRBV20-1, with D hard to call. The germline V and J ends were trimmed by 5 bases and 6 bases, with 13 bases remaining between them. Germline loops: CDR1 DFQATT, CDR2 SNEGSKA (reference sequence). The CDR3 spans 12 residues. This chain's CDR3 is CSAHKDGNGYTF. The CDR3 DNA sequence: TGCAGTGCTCATAAAGACGGAAATGGCTACACCTTC.

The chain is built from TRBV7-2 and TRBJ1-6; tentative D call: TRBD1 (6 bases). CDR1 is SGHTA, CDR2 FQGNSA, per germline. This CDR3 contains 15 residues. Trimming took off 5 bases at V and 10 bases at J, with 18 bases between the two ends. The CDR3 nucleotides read TGTGCCAGCAGCCAACAAACAGGGTTGTCATCACCCCTCCACTTT. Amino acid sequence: CASSQQTGLSSPLHF. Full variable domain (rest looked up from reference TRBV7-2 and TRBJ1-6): GAGVSQSPSNKVTEKGKDVELRCDPISGHTALYWYRQSLGQGLEFLIYFQGNSAPDKSGLPSDRFSAERTGGSVSTLTIQRTQQEDSAVYLCASSQQTGLSSPLHFGNGTRLTVT.

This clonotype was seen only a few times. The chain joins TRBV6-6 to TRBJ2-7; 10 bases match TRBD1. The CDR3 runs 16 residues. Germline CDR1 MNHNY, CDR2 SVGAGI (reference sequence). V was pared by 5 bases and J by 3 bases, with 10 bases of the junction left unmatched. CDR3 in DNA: TGTGCCAGCAGTCTCAACCGGGGACAGGGGATCTACGAGCAGTACTTC. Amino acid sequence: CASSLNRGQGIYEQYF.

The CDR3 region is CASSSTGRMGGELFF. In DNA, the CDR3 is TGTGCCAGCAGTTCTACAGGGCGTATGGGCGGGGAGCTGTTTTTT. The rearrangement links TRBV7-2 to TRBJ2-2; tentative D call: TRBD1 (6 bases). V lost 6 bases, J lost 7 bases, and 18 bases lay in between. The CDR3 is 15 amino acids. The V gene's germline CDR1 is SGHTA and CDR2 FQGNSA.

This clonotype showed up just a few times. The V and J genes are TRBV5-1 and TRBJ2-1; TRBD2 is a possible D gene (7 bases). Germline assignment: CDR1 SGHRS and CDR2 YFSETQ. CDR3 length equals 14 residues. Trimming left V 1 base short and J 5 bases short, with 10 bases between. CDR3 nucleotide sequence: TGCGCCAGCAGCTTGAGGCGGGGGCACAATGAGCAGTTCTTC. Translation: CASSLRRGHNEQFF.

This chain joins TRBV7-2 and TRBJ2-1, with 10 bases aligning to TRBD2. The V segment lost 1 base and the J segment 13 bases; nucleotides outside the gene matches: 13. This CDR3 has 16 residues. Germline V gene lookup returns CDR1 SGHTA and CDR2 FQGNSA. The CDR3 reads CASSLEPSGGGETQFF. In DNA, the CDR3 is TGTGCCAGCAGCTTAGAGCCTAGCGGGGGAGGGGAGACCCAGTTCTTC.

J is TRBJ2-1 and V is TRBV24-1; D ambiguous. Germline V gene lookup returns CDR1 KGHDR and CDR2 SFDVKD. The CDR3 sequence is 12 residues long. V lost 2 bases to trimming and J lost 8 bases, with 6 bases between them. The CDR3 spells CATSDWTDEQFF. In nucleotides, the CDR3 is TGTGCCACCAGTGATTGGACCGATGAGCAGTTCTTC.

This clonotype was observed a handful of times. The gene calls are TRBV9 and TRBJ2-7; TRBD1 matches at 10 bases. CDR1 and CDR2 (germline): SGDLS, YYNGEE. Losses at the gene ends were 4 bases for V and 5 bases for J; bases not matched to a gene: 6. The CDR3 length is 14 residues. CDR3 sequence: CASSIRTGGDEQYF. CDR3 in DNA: TGTGCCAGCAGCATCCGGACAGGGGGTGACGAGCAGTACTTC.

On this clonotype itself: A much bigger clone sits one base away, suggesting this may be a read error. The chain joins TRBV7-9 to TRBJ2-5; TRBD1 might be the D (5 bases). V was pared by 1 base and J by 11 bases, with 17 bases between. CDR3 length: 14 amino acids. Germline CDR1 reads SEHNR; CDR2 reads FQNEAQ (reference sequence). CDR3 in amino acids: CASSLGGRVYGQYF. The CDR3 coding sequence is TGTGCCAGCAGCTTAGGTGGCAGGGTCTACGGGCAGTACTTC.

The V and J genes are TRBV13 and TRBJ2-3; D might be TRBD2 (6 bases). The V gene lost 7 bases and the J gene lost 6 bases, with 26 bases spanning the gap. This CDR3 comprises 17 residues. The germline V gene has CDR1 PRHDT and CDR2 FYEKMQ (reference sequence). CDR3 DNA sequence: TGTGCCAGCACCTATTCGGAGGGGAGCCGGTTCATCGATACGCAGTATTTT. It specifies CASTYSEGSRFIDTQYF.

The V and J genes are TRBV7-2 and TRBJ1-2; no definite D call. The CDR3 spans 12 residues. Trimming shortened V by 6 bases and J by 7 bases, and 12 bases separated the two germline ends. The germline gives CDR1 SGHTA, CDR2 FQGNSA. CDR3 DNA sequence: TGTGCCAGCAGGAGTAGAAAGACTGGCTACACCTTC. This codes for CASRSRKTGYTF.

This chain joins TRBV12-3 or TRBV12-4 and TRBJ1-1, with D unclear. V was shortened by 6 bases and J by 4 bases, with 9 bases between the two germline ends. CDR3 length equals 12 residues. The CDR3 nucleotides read TGTGCCAGCAGAGGGAGGCGCACTGAAGCTTTCTTT. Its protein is CASRGRRTEAFF.

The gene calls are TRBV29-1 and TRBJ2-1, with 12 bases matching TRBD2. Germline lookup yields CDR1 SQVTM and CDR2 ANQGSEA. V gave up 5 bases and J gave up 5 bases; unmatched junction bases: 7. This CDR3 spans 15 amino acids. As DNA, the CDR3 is TGCAGCGTTCCATCGACTAGCGGGAGAGACAATGAGCAGTTCTTC. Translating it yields CSVPSTSGRDNEQFF.

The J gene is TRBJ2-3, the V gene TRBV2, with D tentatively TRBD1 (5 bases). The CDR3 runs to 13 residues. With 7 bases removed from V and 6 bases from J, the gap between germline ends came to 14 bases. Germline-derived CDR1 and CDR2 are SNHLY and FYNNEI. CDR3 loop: CASTSGMGDTQYF. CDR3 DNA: TGTGCCAGCACGTCAGGGATGGGCGATACGCAGTATTTT.